This TCR beta chain was observed in a study of T cells expressing NK-cell markers. Study background: The eight sequenced donors comprised seven who were HCMV-seropositive and one who was seronegative.

The cDNA for TCR beta came from 5'RACE template switching with UMIs. Each CDR3 protein gets one entry in TCRdb, which reprocessed the 5' RACE reads and gives no DNA. The specimen's table records around 550,000 distinct CDR3 sequences. CDR1 and CDR2 from the germline V gene are MNHEY and SMNVEV (reference sequence). CDR3 length: 14 residues. The gene calls are TRBV27 and TRBJ2-7. This receptor was identified in a man aged 18-30 years in good health. The sequencing input was blood T cells: a sorted CD56 or NKG2C T cell subset, CD4+ or CD8+ T cells, or bulk PBMC T cells (not recorded which). The CDR3: CASFRPGPSYEQYF.